The sequence of this TCR beta chain was determined in a study of OX40 agonist ivuxolimab in advanced cancers. Study summary: The dose-escalation cohort was just under 85% male, with a mean age of approximately 61 years, ranging roughly 20 to 90. Findings and limits, study-wide: Normalized T-cell clonal expansion was also low in a subset of nonresponders.

In regard to this clone: Its antigen is still unknown.

TCRdb keeps only in-frame clones here, not all; method: immunoSEQ multiplex PCR. The data show approximately 58,000 clones, with just over 85% seen just once and approximately 0.92% held by the top ten. The CDR3 is made up of 18 amino acids. CDR1 and CDR2 from the germline V gene are MGHRA and YSYEKL. Trimming pared 0 bases from V and 2 bases from J, leaving 17 bases between. V usage is TRBV4-1 and J usage is TRBJ2-1, with no clear D. The sequenced sample was CD4+ or CD8+ T cells sorted from blood, obtained in a trial of the OX40 agonist ivuxolimab. The TCR sequence derives from an adult with an advanced solid tumor such as melanoma, head and neck, liver or kidney cancer. The CDR3 is CASSQDHGKGSPYNEQFF. The CDR3 DNA reads as TGCGCCAGCAGCCAAGATCACGGTAAAGGGTCCCCCTACAATGAGCAGTTCTTC.